This T cell receptor (beta chain) was identified in a study of T-cell reconstitution after alpha-beta-depleted transplantation in children. Whole-study findings and limits: One year after transplant, T-cell counts and diversity came mostly from newly produced T cells. Recipient T cells and thymic progenitors that survived were the source of the high TCRbeta diversity seen at day 60 in some patients.

Germline V gene lookup returns CDR1 MDHEN and CDR2 SYDVKM. J lost 4 bases, V lost 6 bases, and 6 bases had no gene match. The CDR3 sequence is 14 residues long. Unique molecular identifiers were used in preparing the TCRbeta library. TCRdb analysed the PCR reads with MiXCR anew, one entry per CDR3 protein. This table has roughly 400,000 distinct CDR3 sequences, 43% appearing once. Turning to this clonotype: Its antigen is undetermined.

J is TRBJ2-7 and V is TRBV28, with 10 bases lining up with TRBD2. This specimen was PBMCs, taken before TCRalphabeta/CD19-depleted stem cell transplant. The sequence was obtained from a girl aged 2-10 years with aplastic anemia, due to receive a stem cell transplant. The CDR3 region has the DNA TGTGCCAGCAGGGGAGCGGGGGGGCCTTACGAGCAGTACTTC. Residues: CASRGAGGPYEQYF.